The 3 T cell receptor beta chains reported below all come from one sample, sequenced in a study of shared clonotypes between healthy human individuals. Terminally differentiated effector memory CD45RA+ cells were left out of the naive CD8 fraction, which was CD45RO-negative and positively selected for CCR7. Profiled with immunoSEQ multiplex PCR; TCRdb holds only in-frame clones, not every one. Of some 2,000,000 clones listed, roughly 95% were seen once; the top ten hold about 1.1%. Material: naive CD8+ T cells sorted from blood. These receptor sequences come from a man between 18 and 35 years old in good health.

This CDR3 is CAWSLVHNIEQFF. In DNA form, the CDR3 reads TGTGCCTGGAGCCTGGTCCACAATATTGAGCAGTTCTTC. The rearrangement joins TRBV30 to TRBJ2-1, with unresolved D. The CDR3 length is 13 residues. Germline CDR1 and CDR2: GTSNPN and SVGIG (reference sequence). Trimming removed 3 bases from V and 9 bases from J, with 15 bases in between.

This chain joins TRBV10-1 and TRBJ2-7, with TRBD2 as a possible D gene (6 bases). The CDR3 is 14 amino acids. V was trimmed by 0 bases and J by 5 bases, leaving 11 bases between them. Germline CDR1 and CDR2: WNHNN and SYGVQD (reference sequence). The CDR3 sequence is CASSESVGGDEQYF. The CDR3, as DNA: TGCGCCAGCAGTGAGTCGGTCGGAGGGGACGAGCAGTACTTC.

This clone was picked up one time. Other DNA sequences in the sample encode the same CDR3. This chain uses TRBV19 with TRBJ1-1, with a tentative D call TRBD1 (5 bases). This CDR3 spans 13 amino acids. Germline V gene data show CDR1 as LNHDA and CDR2 as SQIVND (reference sequence). V was shortened by 6 bases and J by 1 base, with 9 bases between the two germline ends. Written as DNA, the CDR3 is TGTGCCAGTAGGGGGACGGCGAACACTGAAGCTTTCTTT. It specifies CASRGTANTEAFF.